Here is one TCR beta chain with its context. In the study's own analysis: Nucleated cell number was recorded as an estimate derived from reference gene primer amplification. Repertoires were generated with immunoSEQ multiplex PCR, while TCRdb's copy carries only in-frame clones and drops some. V, J and clone size are taken as reported in that table, and D and trimming were inferred from the DNA itself. This sample has approximately 300,000 clones, with around 90% found just once. The CDR3 is 14 amino acids. The J segment lost 0 bases and the V segment lost 5 bases, leaving 1 base of the junction unmatched. Germline V lookup: CDR1 SGHRS, CDR2 YFSETQ. Participants were aged about 18 to 100 years, lived in around 25 US areas, and enrolled virtually. This specimen comes from a study of blood T cell repertoires in COVID-19.

Sequenced material: PBMCs or T cells enriched from blood (not recorded which). This sequence joins TRBV5-1 and TRBJ1-1; TRBD1 aligns across 10 bases. The clonotype was recovered from a woman aged 25-40 years who had recovered from COVID-19. CDR3: CASRGTGVNTEAFF. The CDR3 region has the DNA TGCGCCAGCAGAGGGACAGGGGTGAACACTGAAGCTTTCTTT.